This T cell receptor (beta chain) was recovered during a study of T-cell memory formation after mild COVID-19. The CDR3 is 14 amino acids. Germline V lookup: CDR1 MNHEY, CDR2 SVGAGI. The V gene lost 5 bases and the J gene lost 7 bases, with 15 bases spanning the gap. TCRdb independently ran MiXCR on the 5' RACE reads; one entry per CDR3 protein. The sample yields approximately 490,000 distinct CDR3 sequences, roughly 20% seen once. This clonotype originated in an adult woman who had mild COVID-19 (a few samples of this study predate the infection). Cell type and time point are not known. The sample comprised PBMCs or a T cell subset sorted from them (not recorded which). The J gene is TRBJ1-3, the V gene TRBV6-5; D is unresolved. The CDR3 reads CASSVSWGSNTIYF. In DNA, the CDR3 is TGTGCCAGCAGTGTCAGCTGGGGATCGAACACCATATATTTT.